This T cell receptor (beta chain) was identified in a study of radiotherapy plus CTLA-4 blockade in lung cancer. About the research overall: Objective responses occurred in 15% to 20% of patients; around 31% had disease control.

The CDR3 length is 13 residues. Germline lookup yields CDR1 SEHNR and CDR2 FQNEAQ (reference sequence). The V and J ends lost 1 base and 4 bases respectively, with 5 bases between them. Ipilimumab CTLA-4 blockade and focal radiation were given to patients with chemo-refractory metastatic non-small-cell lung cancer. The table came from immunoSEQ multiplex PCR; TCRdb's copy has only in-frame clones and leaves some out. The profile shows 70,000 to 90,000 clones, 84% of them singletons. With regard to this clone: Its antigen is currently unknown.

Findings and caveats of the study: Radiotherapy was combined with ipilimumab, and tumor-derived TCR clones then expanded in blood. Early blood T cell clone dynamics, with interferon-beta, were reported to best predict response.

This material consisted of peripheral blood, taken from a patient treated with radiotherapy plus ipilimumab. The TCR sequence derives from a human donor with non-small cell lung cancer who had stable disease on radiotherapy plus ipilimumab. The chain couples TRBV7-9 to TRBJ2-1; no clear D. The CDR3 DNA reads TGTGCCAGCAGCTTAGATACTTACAATGAGCAGTTCTTC. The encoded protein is CASSLDTYNEQFF.